This T cell receptor beta chain comes out of a study of response to subunit inactivated influenza vaccine. Using its own MiXCR run on the RT-PCR reads, TCRdb lists one record per CDR3 protein. The sample records 150,000 to 200,000 distinct CDR3 sequences, around 9.9% being singletons. The clonotype originates from a man aged 50-59 years who received an inactivated influenza vaccine. Sequences were derived from non-naive T cells sorted from PBMCs, sampled 45 days after vaccination.

CDR3 DNA sequence: TGTGCCTTCAGTTTAGTCTACGTCTACGGGGGGGCTACTAATGAAAAACTGTTTTTT. This codes for CAFSLVYVYGGATNEKLFF. This chain links TRBV12-3 or TRBV12-4 with TRBJ1-4; maybe TRBD1 (6 bases). The CDR3 spans 19 residues. The V end was cut by 11 bases, the J end by 2 bases, with 30 bases between.